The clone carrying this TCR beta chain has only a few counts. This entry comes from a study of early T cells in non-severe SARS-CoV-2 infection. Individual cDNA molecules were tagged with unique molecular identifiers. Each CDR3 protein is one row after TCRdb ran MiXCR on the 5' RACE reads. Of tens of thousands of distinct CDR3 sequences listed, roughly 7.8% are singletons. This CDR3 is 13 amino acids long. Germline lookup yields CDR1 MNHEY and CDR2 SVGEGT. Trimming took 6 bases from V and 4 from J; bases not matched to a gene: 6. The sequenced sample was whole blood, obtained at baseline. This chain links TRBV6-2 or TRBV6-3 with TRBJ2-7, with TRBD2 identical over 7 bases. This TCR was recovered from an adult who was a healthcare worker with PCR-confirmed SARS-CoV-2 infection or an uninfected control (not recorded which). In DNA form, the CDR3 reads TGTGCCAGCAGCCGGGACTACCCTTACGAGCAGTACTTC. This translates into CASSRDYPYEQYF.